The rows below give T cell receptor beta chains drawn from one sample of a study of CXCR3 chemokines and chemotherapy response in bladder cancer. TCRdb ran MiXCR on the PCR reads and lists one entry per CDR3 protein. Found here are about 13,000 distinct CDR3 sequences, about an eighth of them singletons; the top ten hold more than 25%. The specimen was collected from a patient whose treatment included neoadjuvant chemotherapy. Source of these receptors: a human donor with bladder cancer that did not respond to neoadjuvant chemotherapy. Both conserved end residues are part of each CDR3. The D gene is left open where the match is weak. Size values are once, few and many counts, or a class for expanded clones, and some rows have none.

v_gene,j_gene,abundance,d_gene,CDR3aa,CDR3nt
TRBV6-5,TRBJ1-1,many,.,CASSYSEGGVTEAFF,TGTGCCAGCAGTTACTCGGAGGGAGGGGTGACTGAAGCTTTCTTT
TRBV12-3/TRBV12-4,TRBJ1-3,few,.,CASSSLQGFGNTIYF,TGTGCCAGCAGTTCACTCCAGGGCTTTGGAAACACCATATATTTT
TRBV7-2,TRBJ2-3,.,.,CASSLAGYGGYTQYF,TGTGCCAGCAGCTTAGCGGGGTATGGGGGATATACGCAGTATTTT
TRBV6-6,TRBJ2-2,medium-sized,.,CASSPQGNTGELFF,TGTGCCAGCAGCCCTCAGGGGAACACCGGGGAGCTGTTTTTT
TRBV14,TRBJ2-1,few,.,CASSQGAGRRGNEQFF,TGTGCCAGCAGCCAAGGGGCGGGACGAAGGGGCAATGAGCAGTTCTTC
TRBV7-3,TRBJ2-3,few,.,CASSPRGNREGQYF,TGTGCCAGCAGCCCCCGGGGGAACAGGGAGGGGCAGTATTTT
TRBV6-2/TRBV6-3,TRBJ1-5,many,TRBD1,CASSYPGQGAGNQPQHF,TGTGCCAGCAGTTACCCGGGACAGGGGGCCGGCAATCAGCCCCAGCATTTT
TRBV6-2/TRBV6-3,TRBJ1-2,medium-sized,TRBD1,CASSYGTGRHGYTF,TGTGCCAGCAGTTACGGGACAGGGAGGCATGGCTACACCTTC
TRBV28,TRBJ2-1,.,TRBD1,CASSLGGTGPNEQFF,TGTGCCAGCAGTTTAGGTGGGACAGGCCCCAATGAGCAGTTCTTC
TRBV10-3,TRBJ2-2,many,TRBD1,CAISESLGQGFTGELFF,TGTGCCATCAGTGAGTCTTTAGGACAGGGCTTCACCGGGGAGCTGTTTTTT
TRBV19,TRBJ1-5,many,.,CASSTRQRPQHF,TGTGCCAGTAGTACCCGACAGAGGCCCCAGCATTTT
TRBV29-1,TRBJ2-1,medium-sized,.,CSVRGEEPYNEQFF,TGCAGCGTTCGAGGGGAGGAACCCTACAATGAGCAGTTCTTC
TRBV19,TRBJ2-5,many,.,CASSIVGGGETQYF,TGTGCCAGTAGTATAGTCGGGGGCGGGGAGACCCAGTACTTC
TRBV7-2,TRBJ2-5,many,.,CASSPGGLETQYF,TGTGCCAGCAGCCCAGGGGGGCTAGAGACCCAGTACTTC
TRBV5-5,TRBJ1-4,.,.,CASSYAGLKLFF,TGTGCCAGCAGTTACGCCGGATTGAAACTGTTTTTT
TRBV29-1,TRBJ1-2,many,.,CSVEAMLDYGYTF,TGCAGCGTTGAAGCCATGCTTGACTATGGCTACACCTTC
TRBV19,TRBJ1-2,many,.,CASTIEGGLGYGYTF,TGTGCCAGTACCATAGAGGGGGGGCTCGGCTATGGCTACACCTTC
TRBV6-5,TRBJ2-7,.,TRBD1,CASRPGQGARYEQYF,TGTGCCAGCAGACCGGGACAGGGGGCCAGGTACGAGCAGTACTTC
TRBV7-2,TRBJ2-7,many,TRBD2,CASSLNAGDLTYEQYF,TGTGCCAGCAGCTTAAACGCGGGGGACCTTACCTACGAGCAGTACTTC
TRBV5-4,TRBJ2-5,many,TRBD2,CASSPRLAGEETQYF,TGTGCCAGCAGCCCTAGACTAGCGGGGGAAGAGACCCAGTACTTC
TRBV12-3/TRBV12-4,TRBJ2-2,.,.,CASSLWFVGGRVGELFF,TGTGCCAGCAGTTTGTGGTTTGTGGGGGGGCGAGTCGGGGAGCTGTTTTTT
TRBV18,TRBJ1-1,medium-sized,.,CASSPAEGRNTEAFF,TGTGCCAGCTCTCCGGCGGAGGGGCGCAACACTGAAGCTTTCTTT
TRBV28,TRBJ2-7,few,TRBD2,CASSPSSGAVEEQYF,TGTGCCAGCAGTCCAAGTAGCGGGGCTGTTGAAGAGCAGTACTTC
TRBV20-1,TRBJ2-6,.,.,CSAPDGNSGANVLTF,TGCAGTGCACCTGACGGTAACTCTGGGGCCAACGTCCTGACTTTC
TRBV6-5,TRBJ2-7,.,TRBD1,CASSYSGTGGPSYEQYF,TGTGCCAGCAGTTACTCAGGGACAGGGGGCCCCTCCTACGAGCAGTACTTC
TRBV19,TRBJ1-2,many,TRBD1,CASSPGGWRRDYGYTF,TGTGCCAGTAGTCCAGGGGGTTGGCGTCGGGACTATGGCTACACCTTC
TRBV6-6,TRBJ1-1,medium-sized,.,CAGHKNTEAFF,TGTGCCGGACACAAGAACACTGAAGCTTTCTTT
TRBV29-1,TRBJ2-7,many,.,CSVELRPMEQYF,TGCAGCGTTGAGCTCAGACCCATGGAGCAGTACTTC
TRBV19,TRBJ2-3,many,.,CASRRTLSTDTQYF,TGTGCCAGTAGAAGGACACTTAGCACAGATACGCAGTATTTT
TRBV18,TRBJ2-5,few,TRBD2,CASSPRTSLEETQYF,TGTGCCAGCTCACCCCGGACTAGCCTTGAGGAGACCCAGTACTTC
TRBV6-2/TRBV6-3,TRBJ2-1,medium-sized,TRBD1,CASSPPGQGYNEQFF,TGTGCCAGCAGCCCACCCGGACAGGGATACAATGAGCAGTTCTTC
TRBV27,TRBJ1-4,many,.,CASSGRGVEKLFF,TGTGCCAGCAGTGGGAGGGGGGTTGAAAAACTGTTTTTT
TRBV14,TRBJ2-1,few,.,CASSHGLADEQFF,TGTGCCAGCAGCCACGGCCTGGCCGATGAGCAGTTCTTC
TRBV15,TRBJ1-1,many,.,CATTNRENTEAFF,TGTGCCACCACCAACAGGGAGAACACTGAAGCTTTCTTT
TRBV6-1,TRBJ1-1,medium-sized,.,CASSARGEGNTEAFF,TGTGCCAGCAGTGCTAGGGGAGAGGGAAACACTGAAGCTTTCTTT
TRBV5-6,TRBJ1-1,.,.,CASSDTDGGDWREAFF,TGTGCCAGCAGCGATACTGACGGTGGGGATTGGCGTGAAGCTTTCTTT
TRBV28,TRBJ1-1,many,.,CASSSASGVAEAFF,TGTGCCAGCAGTTCTGCGAGCGGGGTTGCTGAAGCTTTCTTT